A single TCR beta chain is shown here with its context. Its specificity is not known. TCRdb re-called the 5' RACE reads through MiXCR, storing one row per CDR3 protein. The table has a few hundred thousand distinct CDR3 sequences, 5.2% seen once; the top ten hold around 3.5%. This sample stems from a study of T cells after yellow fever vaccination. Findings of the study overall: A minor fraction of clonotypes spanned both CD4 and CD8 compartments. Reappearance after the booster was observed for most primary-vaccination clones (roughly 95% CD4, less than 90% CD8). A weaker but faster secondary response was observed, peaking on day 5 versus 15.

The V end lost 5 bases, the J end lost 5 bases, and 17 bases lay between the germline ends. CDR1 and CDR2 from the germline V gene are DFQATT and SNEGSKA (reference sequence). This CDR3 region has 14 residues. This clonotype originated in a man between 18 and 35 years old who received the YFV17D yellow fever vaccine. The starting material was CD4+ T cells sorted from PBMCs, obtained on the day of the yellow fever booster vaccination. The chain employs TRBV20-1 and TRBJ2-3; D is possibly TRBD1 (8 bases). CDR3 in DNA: TGCAGTGCTCCATACAGGGGGGGAATAGATACGCAGTATTTT. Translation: CSAPYRGGIDTQYF.